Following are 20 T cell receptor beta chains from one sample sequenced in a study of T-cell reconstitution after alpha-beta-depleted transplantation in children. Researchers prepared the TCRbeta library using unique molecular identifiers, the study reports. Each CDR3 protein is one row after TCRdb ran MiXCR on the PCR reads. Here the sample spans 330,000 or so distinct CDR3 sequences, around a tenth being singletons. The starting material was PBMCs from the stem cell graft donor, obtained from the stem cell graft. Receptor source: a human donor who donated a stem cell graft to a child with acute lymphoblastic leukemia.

The CDR3 loop reads CASSQDQGTGANVLTF. CDR3 nucleotides: TGTGCCAGCAGCCAAGATCAAGGGACTGGGGCCAACGTCCTGACTTTC. This rearrangement joins TRBV3-1 to TRBJ2-6, with no clear D. Trimming removed 0 bases at V and 2 bases at J, with 8 bases between. This CDR3 region has 16 residues. From germline, CDR1 is LGHDT and CDR2 YNNKEL (reference sequence).

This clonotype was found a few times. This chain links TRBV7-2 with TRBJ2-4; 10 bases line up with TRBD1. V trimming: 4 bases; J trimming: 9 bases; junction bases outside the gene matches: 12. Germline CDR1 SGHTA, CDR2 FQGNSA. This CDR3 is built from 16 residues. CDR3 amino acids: CASSSRDRGSGSIQYF. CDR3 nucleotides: TGTGCCAGCAGCTCCCGGGACAGGGGTTCGGGGAGCATTCAGTACTTC.

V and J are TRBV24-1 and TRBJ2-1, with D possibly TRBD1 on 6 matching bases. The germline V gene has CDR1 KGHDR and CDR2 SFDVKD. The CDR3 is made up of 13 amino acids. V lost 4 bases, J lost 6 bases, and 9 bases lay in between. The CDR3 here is CATSERDINEQFF. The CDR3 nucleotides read TGTGCCACCAGTGAACGGGACATCAATGAGCAGTTCTTC.

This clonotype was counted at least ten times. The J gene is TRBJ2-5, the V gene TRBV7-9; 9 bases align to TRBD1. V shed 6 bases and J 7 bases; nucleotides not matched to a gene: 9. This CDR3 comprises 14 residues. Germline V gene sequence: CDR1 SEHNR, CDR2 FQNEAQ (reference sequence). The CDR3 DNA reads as TGTGCCAGCAGTCTACAGGGGGCTGGAGGGACCCAGTACTTC. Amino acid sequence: CASSLQGAGGTQYF.

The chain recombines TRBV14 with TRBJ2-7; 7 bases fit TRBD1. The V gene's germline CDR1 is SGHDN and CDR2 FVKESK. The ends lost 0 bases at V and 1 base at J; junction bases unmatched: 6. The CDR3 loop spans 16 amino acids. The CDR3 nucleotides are TGTGCCAGCAGCCAAGATTGGGCAGGGGGTTCCTACGAGCAGTACTTC. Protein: CASSQDWAGGSYEQYF.

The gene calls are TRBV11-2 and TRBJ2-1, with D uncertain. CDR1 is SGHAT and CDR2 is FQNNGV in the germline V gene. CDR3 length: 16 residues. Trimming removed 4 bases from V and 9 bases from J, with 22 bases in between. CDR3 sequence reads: CASSSQQGLVGREQFF. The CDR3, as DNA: TGTGCCAGCAGCTCCCAACAAGGGTTAGTGGGCCGTGAGCAGTTCTTC.

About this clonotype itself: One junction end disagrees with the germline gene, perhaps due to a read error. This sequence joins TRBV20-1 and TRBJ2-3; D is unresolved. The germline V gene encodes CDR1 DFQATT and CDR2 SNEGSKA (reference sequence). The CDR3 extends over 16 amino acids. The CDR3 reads CCARDLRIEITDTQYF. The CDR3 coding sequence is TGCTGTGCTAGAGATCTAAGGATCGAGATCACAGATACGCAGTATTTT.

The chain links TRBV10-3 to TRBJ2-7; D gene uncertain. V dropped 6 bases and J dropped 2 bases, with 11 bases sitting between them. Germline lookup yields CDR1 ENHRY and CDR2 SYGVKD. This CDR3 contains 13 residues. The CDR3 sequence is CAIRQDATYEQYF. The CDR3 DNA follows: TGTGCCATCAGGCAGGACGCCACCTACGAGCAGTACTTC.

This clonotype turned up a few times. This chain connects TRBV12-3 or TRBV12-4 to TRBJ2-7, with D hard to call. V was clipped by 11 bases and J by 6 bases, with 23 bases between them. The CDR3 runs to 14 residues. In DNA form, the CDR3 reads TGTGCCGCCTTCACTCAGGTGGTGGCCTCCGAGCAGTACTTC. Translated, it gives CAAFTQVVASEQYF.

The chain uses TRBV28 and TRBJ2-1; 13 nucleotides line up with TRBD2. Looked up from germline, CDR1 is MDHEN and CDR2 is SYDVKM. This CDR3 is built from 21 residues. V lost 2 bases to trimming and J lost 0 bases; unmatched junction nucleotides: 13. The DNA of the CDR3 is TGTGCCAGCAGTTTACGGATGGGCGGGACTAGCGGGATTTCCTCCTACAATGAGCAGTTCTTC. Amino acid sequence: CASSLRMGGTSGISSYNEQFF.

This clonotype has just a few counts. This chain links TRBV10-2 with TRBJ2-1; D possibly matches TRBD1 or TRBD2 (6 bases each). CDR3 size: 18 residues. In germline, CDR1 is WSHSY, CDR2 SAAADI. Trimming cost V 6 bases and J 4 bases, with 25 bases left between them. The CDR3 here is CASRGGLSAQRGYNEQFF. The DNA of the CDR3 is TGCGCCAGCAGAGGGGGACTGTCGGCCCAGAGGGGTTACAATGAGCAGTTCTTC.

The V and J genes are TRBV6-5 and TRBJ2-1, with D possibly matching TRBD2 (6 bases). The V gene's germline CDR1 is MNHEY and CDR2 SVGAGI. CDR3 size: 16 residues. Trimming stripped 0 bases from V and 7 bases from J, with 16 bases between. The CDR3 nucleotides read TGTGCCAGCAGTTACTCCCCGTGGGGAGGTAGGAATGAGCAGTTCTTC. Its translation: CASSYSPWGGRNEQFF.

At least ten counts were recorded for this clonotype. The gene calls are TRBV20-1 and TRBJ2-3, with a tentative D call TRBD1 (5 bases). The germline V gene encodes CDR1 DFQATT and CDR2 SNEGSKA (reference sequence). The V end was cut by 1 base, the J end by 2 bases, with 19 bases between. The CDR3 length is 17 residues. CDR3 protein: CSARVSAGITNTDTQYF. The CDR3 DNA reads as TGCAGTGCTAGAGTTTCTGCAGGGATTACTAACACAGATACGCAGTATTTT.

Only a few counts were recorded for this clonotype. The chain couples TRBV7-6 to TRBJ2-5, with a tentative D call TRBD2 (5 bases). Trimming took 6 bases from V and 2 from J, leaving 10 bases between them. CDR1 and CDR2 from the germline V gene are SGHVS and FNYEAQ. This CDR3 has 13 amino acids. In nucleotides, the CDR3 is TGTGCCAGCAGGCGCGGGCTTCAAGAGACCCAGTACTTC. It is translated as CASRRGLQETQYF.

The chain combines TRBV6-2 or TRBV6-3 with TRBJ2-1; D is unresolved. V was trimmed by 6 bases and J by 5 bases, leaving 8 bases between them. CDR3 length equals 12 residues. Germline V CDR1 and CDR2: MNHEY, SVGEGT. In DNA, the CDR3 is TGTGCCAGCAGGGGCGGTAACAATGAGCAGTTCTTC. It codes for CASRGGNNEQFF.

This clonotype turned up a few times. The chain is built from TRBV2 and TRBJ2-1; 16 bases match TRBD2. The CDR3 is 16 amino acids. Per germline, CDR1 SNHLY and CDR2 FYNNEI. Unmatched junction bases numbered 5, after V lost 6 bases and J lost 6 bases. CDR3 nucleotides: TGTGCCAGCAGCGGGACTAGCGGGAGGGGGTTCAATGAGCAGTTCTTC. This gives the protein CASSGTSGRGFNEQFF.

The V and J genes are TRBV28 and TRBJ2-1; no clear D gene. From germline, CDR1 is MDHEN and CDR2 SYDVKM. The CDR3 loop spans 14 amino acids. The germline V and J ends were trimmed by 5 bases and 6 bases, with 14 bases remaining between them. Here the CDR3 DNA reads TGTGCCAGCAGTCCCCTGCTGAGGTCCAATGAGCAGTTCTTC. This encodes CASSPLLRSNEQFF.

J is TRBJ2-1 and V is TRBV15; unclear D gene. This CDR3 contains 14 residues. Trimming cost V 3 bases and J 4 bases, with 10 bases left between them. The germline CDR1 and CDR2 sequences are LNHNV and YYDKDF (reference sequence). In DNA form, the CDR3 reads TGTGCCACCAGCAGTGGGTCGGAATACAATGAGCAGTTCTTC. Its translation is CATSSGSEYNEQFF.

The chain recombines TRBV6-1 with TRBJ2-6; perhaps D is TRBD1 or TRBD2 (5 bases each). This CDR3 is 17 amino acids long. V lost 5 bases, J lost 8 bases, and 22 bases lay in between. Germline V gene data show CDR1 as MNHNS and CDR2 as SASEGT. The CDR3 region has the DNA TGTGCCAGCAGTCGAGACCGTGGGGGATGGCCTCCCAACGTCCTGACTTTC. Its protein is CASSRDRGGWPPNVLTF.

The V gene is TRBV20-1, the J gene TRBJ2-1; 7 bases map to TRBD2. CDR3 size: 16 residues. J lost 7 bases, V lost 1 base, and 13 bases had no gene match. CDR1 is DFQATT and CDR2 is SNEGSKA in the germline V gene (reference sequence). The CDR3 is CSARGGPSGGGNEQFF. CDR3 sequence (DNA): TGCAGTGCTAGAGGGGGACCTAGCGGAGGAGGGAATGAGCAGTTCTTC.